A single sample is the source of the 14 T cell receptor beta chains below, sequenced in a study of T cells in Graves' hyperthyroidism and ophthalmopathy. The investigators amplified TCR beta CDR3 regions from RNA transcripts. The TCR CDR3 was amplified in a first-round RT-PCR using the HTBI primer set. TCRdb called the multiplex PCR reads again in MiXCR, with one record for every CDR3 protein. The repertoire holds under 400,000 distinct CDR3 sequences, under 25% seen once, with around 48% in the top ten. Sequencing was done on a sample of blood. The receptor set was obtained from a woman aged 50 to 60 with Graves' hyperthyroidism.

This chain links TRBV3-1 with TRBJ2-3, with no clear D. CDR3 size: 15 residues. Trimming removed 4 bases at V and 1 base at J, with 12 bases between. Germline values: CDR1 LGHDT, CDR2 YNNKEL (reference sequence). The CDR3 DNA follows: TGTGCCAGCAGCCCGGACCCGGCCGGCACAGATACGCAGTATTTT. It codes for CASSPDPAGTDTQYF.

V gene TRBV11-2 combines with J gene TRBJ1-3; tentative D call: TRBD1 (6 bases). V was pared by 5 bases and J by 3 bases, with 14 bases between. Germline values: CDR1 SGHAT, CDR2 FQNNGV. The CDR3 length is 15 residues. The CDR3 protein is CASSPVGGFGNTIYF. CDR3 coding DNA: TGTGCCAGCAGCCCCGTAGGGGGTTTTGGAAACACCATATATTTT. The full variable domain, its missing parts supplied by reference TRBV11-2 and TRBJ1-3, is EAGVAQSPRYKIIEKRQSVAFWCNPISGHATLYWYQQILGQGPKLLIQFQNNGVVDDSQLPKDRFSAERLKGVDSTLKIQPAKLEDSAVYLCASSPVGGFGNTIYFGEGSWLTVV.

This clonotype has at least ten counts. The chain carries TRBV6-1 and TRBJ2-7; 8 bases map to TRBD1. With 2 bases clipped from V and 7 bases from J, the junction kept 13 bases outside the gene matches. This CDR3 contains 16 residues. Germline V gives CDR1 MNHNS, CDR2 SASEGT. DNA for the CDR3: TGTGCCAGCAGTGAACAGCCGGGACAGGTAGTGGGGGAGCAGTACTTC. The encoded protein is CASSEQPGQVVGEQYF.

V is TRBV9 and J is TRBJ2-2, with TRBD1 identical over 7 bases. V lost 4 bases and J lost 1; bases outside the gene matches: 13. CDR1 and CDR2 from the germline V gene are SGDLS and YYNGEE. This CDR3 is 18 amino acids long. The CDR3 protein is CASSTQPQGLRNTGELFF. The DNA for the CDR3 is TGTGCCAGCAGCACCCAACCACAGGGGTTAAGGAACACCGGGGAGCTGTTTTTT.

Ten or more counts support this clonotype. This chain links TRBV5-1 with TRBJ2-6; weak D call: TRBD1 (6 bases). This CDR3 spans 15 amino acids. V was shortened by 4 bases and J by 1 base, with 9 bases between the two germline ends. Germline lookup yields CDR1 SGHRS and CDR2 YFSETQ. The CDR3 region is CASSAQGSGANVLTF. For the CDR3, the DNA is TGCGCCAGCAGCGCGCAGGGGTCTGGGGCCAACGTCCTGACTTTC.

This clonotype was recorded a few times. This chain links TRBV2 with TRBJ1-1, with 9 bases aligning to TRBD1. Looked up from germline, CDR1 is SNHLY and CDR2 is FYNNEI. Trimming at V came to 6 bases and at J to 7 bases, leaving 15 bases not matched to a gene. The CDR3 loop spans 16 amino acids. As DNA, the CDR3 is TGTGCCAGCAGGGCCTTTGGACAGGGGATTTTCCTTGAAGCTTTCTTT. This translates into CASRAFGQGIFLEAFF.

The chain carries TRBV2 and TRBJ2-7, with D hard to call. The CDR3 has 11 residues. V dropped 1 base and J dropped 5 bases, with 3 bases sitting between them. Germline V gene lookup returns CDR1 SNHLY and CDR2 FYNNEI. CDR3 loop: CASSEVDEQYF. The CDR3 nucleotides are TGTGCCAGCAGTGAAGTCGACGAGCAGTACTTC.

The table lists this clonotype with many counts. This chain uses TRBV7-3 with TRBJ2-3, with no clear D. The germline V and J ends were trimmed by 2 bases and 0 bases, with 6 bases remaining between them. The CDR3 runs 14 residues. Looked up from germline, CDR1 is SGHTA and CDR2 is FQGTGA. The CDR3 protein is CASSLVASTDTQYF. The CDR3 DNA is TGTGCCAGCAGCTTAGTCGCTAGCACAGATACGCAGTATTTT. Filled out from reference TRBV7-3 and TRBJ2-3, the complete variable domain reads GAGVSQTPSNKVTEKGKYVELRCDPISGHTALYWYRQSLGQGPEFLIYFQGTGAADDSGLPNDRFFAVRPEGSVSTLKIQRTERGDSAVYLCASSLVASTDTQYFGPGTRLTVL.

The CDR3 DNA reads as TGTGCCAGCAGCGCGAAGGGACGGAACACTGAAGCTTTCTTT. This sequence encodes CASSAKGRNTEAFF. The chain carries TRBV27 and TRBJ1-1; the D gene is possibly TRBD1 (5 bases). The length of the CDR3 is 14 residues. V dropped 6 bases and J dropped 1 base, with 12 bases sitting between them. In germline, CDR1 is MNHEY, CDR2 SMNVEV (reference sequence).

This clonotype was picked up many times. The chain has TRBV7-2 and TRBJ2-5, with 12 bases fitting TRBD2. Germline loops: CDR1 SGHTA, CDR2 FQGNSA. The J segment lost 4 bases and the V segment lost 6 bases, leaving 3 bases of the junction unmatched. The CDR3 loop spans 14 amino acids. CDR3 coding DNA: TGTGCCAGCAGTTTGACTAGCGGGAGAGAGACCCAGTACTTC. Its translation is CASSLTSGRETQYF.

This clonotype was counted only a few times. The rearrangement links TRBV5-1 to TRBJ1-5; 7 bases are a match to TRBD1. V dropped 0 bases and J dropped 6; count of bases not matched to a gene: 9. Germline loops: CDR1 SGHRS, CDR2 YFSETQ. The length of the CDR3 is 16 residues. CDR3 DNA sequence: TGCGCCAGCAGCTTGGCCGGGAGGGGGCAAGGTCAGCCCCAGCATTTT. It translates to CASSLAGRGQGQPQHF. Based on the CDR3 plus reference TRBV5-1 and TRBJ1-5, the full variable domain is KAGVTQTPRYLIKTRGQQVTLSCSPISGHRSVSWYQQTPGQGLQFLFEYFSETQRNKGNFPGRFSGRQFSNSRSEMNVSTLELGDSALYLCASSLAGRGQGQPQHFGDGTRLSIL.

The chain recombines TRBV7-2 with TRBJ1-2; D might be TRBD1 (5 bases). CDR1 and CDR2 (germline): SGHTA, FQGNSA. Trimming stripped 5 bases from V and 7 bases from J, with 14 bases between. The CDR3 extends over 13 amino acids. This chain's CDR3 is CASSRGGEGGYTF. CDR3 nucleotide sequence: TGTGCCAGCAGCCGGGGGGGGGAGGGTGGCTACACCTTC.

This chain connects TRBV29-1 to TRBJ1-2, with D unclear. The V gene's germline CDR1 is SQVTM and CDR2 ANQGSEA. Trimming removed 5 bases from V and 8 bases from J, with 6 bases in between. This CDR3 has 9 residues. The CDR3 is CSVTDGYTF. In DNA, the CDR3 is TGCAGCGTTACCGACGGCTACACCTTC.

The gene calls are TRBV7-3 and TRBJ2-2; D is uncertain. The V gene lost 4 bases and the J gene lost 5 bases, with 8 bases spanning the gap. The CDR3 is 13 residues long. Germline CDR1 SGHTA, CDR2 FQGTGA. The CDR3 protein is CASSSTVTGELFF. CDR3 DNA: TGTGCCAGCAGCTCGACTGTTACCGGGGAGCTGTTTTTT. The full variable domain, completed using reference TRBV7-3 and TRBJ2-2, is GAGVSQTPSNKVTEKGKYVELRCDPISGHTALYWYRQSLGQGPEFLIYFQGTGAADDSGLPNDRFFAVRPEGSVSTLKIQRTERGDSAVYLCASSSTVTGELFFGEGSRLTVL.